This is a list of T cell receptor beta chains from one sample in a study of T cell responses to AZD1222 COVID-19 vaccine. The data were produced by immunoSEQ multiplex PCR, yet TCRdb's version contains in-frame clones alone and is incomplete. The repertoire includes 100,000 to 150,000 clones, about 88% of them detected once, and 4% to 4.5% sits in the top ten. Sequenced here: peripheral blood, sampled on day 0 of AZD1222 vaccination. These receptors were obtained from an adult in good health. CDR3s include the opening cysteine and the closing phenylalanine or tryptophan. Fields, in order: V gene, D gene, J gene, clone size, CDR3 protein, CDR3 DNA. D genes are given only for firm matches. Some rows mark clone size as missing; the rest say once, few, many or name a class of expanded clone.

>TRBV19|TRBD1|TRBJ2-7|-
CASRRDRETEQYF
TGTGCCAGTAGGAGGGACAGGGAGACCGAGCAGTACTTC
>TRBV2|-|TRBJ1-1|-
CASSERLMNTEAFF
TGTGCCAGCAGTGAACGGCTAATGAACACTGAAGCTTTCTTT
>TRBV28|-|TRBJ1-1|-
CASSLYAGDYGPNF
TGTGCCAGCAGTTTATACGCGGGGGATTATGGTCCCAATTTT
>TRBV6-4|-|TRBJ2-1|-
CASSDSEGSNEQFF
TGTGCCAGCAGTGACTCCGAGGGAAGCAATGAGCAGTTCTTC
>TRBV4-3|-|TRBJ1-6|-
CASSQVNNSPLHF
TGCGCCAGCAGCCAAGTCAACAATTCACCCCTCCACTTT
>TRBV19|TRBD2|TRBJ2-2|-
CASSKREVGTGELFF
TGTGCCAGTAGTAAGCGGGAGGTTGGGACCGGGGAGCTGTTTTTT
>TRBV19|-|TRBJ1-1|-
CASSIPNPSGNTEAFF
TGTGCCAGTAGTATCCCTAACCCCTCGGGGAACACTGAAGCTTTCTTT
>TRBV7-2|TRBD1|TRBJ1-1|once
CASSSPDRIITEAFF
TGTGCCAGCAGCTCACCGGACAGGATTATAACTGAAGCTTTCTTT
>TRBV28|-|TRBJ1-2|-
CASSLETYNYGYTF
TGTGCCAGCAGTTTGGAGACTTACAACTATGGCTACACCTTC
>TRBV4-1|TRBD1|TRBJ2-7|-
CASSSGQASSYEQYF
TGCGCCAGCAGCTCCGGACAGGCCTCCTCCTACGAGCAGTACTTC
>TRBV13|-|TRBJ2-6|-
CASSLGDYKLGANVLTF
TGTGCCAGCAGCTTAGGGGACTACAAACTGGGGGCCAACGTCCTGACTTTC
>TRBV7-8|TRBD1|TRBJ1-1|-
CASSPQQGGTEAFF
TGTGCCAGCAGCCCCCAACAGGGGGGCACTGAAGCTTTCTTT
>TRBV6-5|-|TRBJ1-1|-
CASSPGHSTEAFF
TGTGCCAGCAGTCCTGGACATTCCACTGAAGCTTTCTTT
>TRBV28|-|TRBJ2-1|-
CASSLLGGSSYNEQFF
TGTGCCAGCAGTTTATTAGGGGGGAGCTCCTACAATGAGCAGTTCTTC
>TRBV24-1|TRBD2|TRBJ2-1|-
CATSDMRGETYNEQFF
TGTGCCACCAGTGATATGCGGGGGGAAACCTACAATGAGCAGTTCTTC
>TRBV6-2/TRBV6-3|-|TRBJ1-5|-
CASSYNPGGLYSNQPQHF
TGTGCCAGCAGTTACAATCCCGGGGGACTGTATAGCAATCAGCCCCAGCATTTT
>TRBV6-5|-|TRBJ1-4|-
CASSYGRYNEKLFF
TGTGCCAGCAGTTATGGCAGATATAATGAAAAACTGTTTTTT
>TRBV4-1|-|TRBJ2-3|once
CASSQEQRVKGDTQYF
TGCGCCAGCAGCCAAGAACAGCGGGTGAAGGGAGATACGCAGTATTTT
>TRBV19|-|TRBJ1-1|-
CASRTIEATEAFF
TGTGCCAGTCGGACCATTGAGGCCACTGAAGCTTTCTTT
>TRBV5-1|-|TRBJ2-7|-
CASSFGPSGEQYF
TGCGCCAGCAGCTTCGGACCCTCGGGCGAGCAGTACTTC
>TRBV6-5|-|TRBJ2-3|-
CASSYSANTDTQYF
TGTGCCAGCAGTTACTCGGCTAACACAGATACGCAGTATTTT
>TRBV7-9|-|TRBJ1-2|-
CASSRPNYGYTF
TGTGCCAGCAGCCGTCCTAACTATGGCTACACCTTC
>TRBV5-4|-|TRBJ1-2|-
CASSLDQGLTAYGYTF
TGTGCCAGCAGCTTGGACCAGGGACTGACCGCCTATGGCTACACCTTC
>TRBV6-1|-|TRBJ1-5|-
CASSGGEGLGNQPQHF
TGTGCCAGCAGTGGGGGGGAGGGGCTGGGCAATCAGCCCCAGCATTTT
>TRBV28|-|TRBJ2-7|-
CASSLGRGYLEQYF
TGTGCCAGCAGTTTAGGGCGGGGCTATTTGGAGCAGTACTTC